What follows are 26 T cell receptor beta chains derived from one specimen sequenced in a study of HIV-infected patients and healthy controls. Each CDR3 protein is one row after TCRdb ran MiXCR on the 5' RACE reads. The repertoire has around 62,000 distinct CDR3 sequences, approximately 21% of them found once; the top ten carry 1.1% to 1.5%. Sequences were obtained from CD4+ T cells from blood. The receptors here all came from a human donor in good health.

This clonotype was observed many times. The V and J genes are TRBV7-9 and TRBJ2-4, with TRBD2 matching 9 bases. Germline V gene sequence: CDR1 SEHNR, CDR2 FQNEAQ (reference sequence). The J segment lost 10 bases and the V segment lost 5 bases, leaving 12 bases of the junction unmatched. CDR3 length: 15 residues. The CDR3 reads CASSRSSGVNEIQYF. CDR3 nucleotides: TGTGCCAGCAGCCGCTCTAGCGGGGTTAACGAAATTCAGTACTTC.

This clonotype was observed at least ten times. The CDR3 region has the DNA TGTGCCAGCAGCCAAGGTACAGGGGCCTATGGCTACACCTTC. Translated: CASSQGTGAYGYTF. The chain recombines TRBV3-1 with TRBJ1-2; 7 bases are shared with TRBD1. From germline, CDR1 is LGHDT and CDR2 YNNKEL (reference sequence). V was clipped by 1 base and J by 4 bases; unmatched bases: 3. CDR3 length equals 14 residues.

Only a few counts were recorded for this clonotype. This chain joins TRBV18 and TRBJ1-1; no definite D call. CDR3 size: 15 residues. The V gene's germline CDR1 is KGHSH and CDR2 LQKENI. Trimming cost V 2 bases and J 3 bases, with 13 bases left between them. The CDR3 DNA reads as TGTGCCAGCTCACCAAGCAAGAGCGGGGACACTGAAGCTTTCTTT. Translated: CASSPSKSGDTEAFF.

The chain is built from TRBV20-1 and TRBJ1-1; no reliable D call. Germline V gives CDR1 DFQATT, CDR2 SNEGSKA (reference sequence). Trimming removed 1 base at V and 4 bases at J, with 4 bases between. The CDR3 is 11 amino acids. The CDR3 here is CSARGSTEAFF. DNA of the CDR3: TGCAGTGCTAGAGGGTCCACTGAAGCTTTCTTT.

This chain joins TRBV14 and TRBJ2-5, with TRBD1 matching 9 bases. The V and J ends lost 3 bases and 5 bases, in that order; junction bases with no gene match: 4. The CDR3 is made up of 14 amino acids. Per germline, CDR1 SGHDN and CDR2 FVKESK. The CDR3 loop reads CASSQWTGDETQYF. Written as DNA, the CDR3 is TGTGCCAGCAGCCAGTGGACAGGGGACGAGACCCAGTACTTC.

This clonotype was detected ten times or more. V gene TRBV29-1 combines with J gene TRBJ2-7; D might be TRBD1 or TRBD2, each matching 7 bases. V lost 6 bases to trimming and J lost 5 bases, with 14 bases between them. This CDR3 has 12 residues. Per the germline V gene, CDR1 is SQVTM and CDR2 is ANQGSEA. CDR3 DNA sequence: TGCAGCGTGCGCAGGGGGGGCAACGAGCAGTACTTC. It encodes CSVRRGGNEQYF.

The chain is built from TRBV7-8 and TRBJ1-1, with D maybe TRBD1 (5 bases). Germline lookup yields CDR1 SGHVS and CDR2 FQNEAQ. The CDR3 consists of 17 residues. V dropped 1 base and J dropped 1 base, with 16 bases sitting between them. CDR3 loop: CASSLGRARAWNTEAFF. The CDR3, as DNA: TGTGCCAGCAGCTTAGGGAGGGCCAGGGCCTGGAACACTGAAGCTTTCTTT.

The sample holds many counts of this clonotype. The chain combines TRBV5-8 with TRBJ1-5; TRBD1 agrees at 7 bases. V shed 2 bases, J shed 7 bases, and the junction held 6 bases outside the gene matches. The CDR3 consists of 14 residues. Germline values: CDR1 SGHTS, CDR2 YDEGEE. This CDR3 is CASSLDRARQPQHF. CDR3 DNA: TGTGCCAGCAGCTTAGACAGGGCTCGGCAGCCCCAGCATTTT. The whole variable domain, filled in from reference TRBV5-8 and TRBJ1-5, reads EAGVTQSPTHLIKTRGQQATLRCSPISGHTSVYWYQQALGLGLQFLLWYDEGEERNRGNFPPRFSGRQFPNYSSELNVNALELEDSALYLCASSLDRARQPQHFGDGTRLSIL.

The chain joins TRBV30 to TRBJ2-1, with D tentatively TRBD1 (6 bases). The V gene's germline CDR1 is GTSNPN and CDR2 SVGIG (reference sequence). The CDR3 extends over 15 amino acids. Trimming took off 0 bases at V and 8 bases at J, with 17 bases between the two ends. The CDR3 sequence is CAWSVGPAGVDEQFF. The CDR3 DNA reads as TGTGCCTGGAGTGTAGGTCCGGCAGGGGTCGATGAGCAGTTCTTC.

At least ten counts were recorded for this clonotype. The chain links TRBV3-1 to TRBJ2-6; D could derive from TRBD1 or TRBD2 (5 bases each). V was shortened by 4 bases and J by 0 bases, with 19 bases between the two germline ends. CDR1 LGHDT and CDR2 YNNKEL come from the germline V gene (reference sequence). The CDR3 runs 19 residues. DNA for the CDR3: TGTGCCAGCAGCCGTTTGGACCGGGGACCACTCTCTGGGGCCAACGTCCTGACTTTC. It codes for CASSRLDRGPLSGANVLTF.

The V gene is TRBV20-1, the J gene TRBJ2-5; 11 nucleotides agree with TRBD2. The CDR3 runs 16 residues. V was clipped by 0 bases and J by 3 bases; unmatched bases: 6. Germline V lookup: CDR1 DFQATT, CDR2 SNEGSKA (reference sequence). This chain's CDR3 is CSARDPGLADKETQYF. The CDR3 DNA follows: TGCAGTGCTAGAGATCCGGGACTAGCGGACAAAGAGACCCAGTACTTC.

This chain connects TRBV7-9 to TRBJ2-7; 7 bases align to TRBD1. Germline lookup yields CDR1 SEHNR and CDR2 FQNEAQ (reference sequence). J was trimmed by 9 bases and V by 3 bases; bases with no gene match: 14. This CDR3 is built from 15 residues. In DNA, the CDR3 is TGTGCCAGCAGCTTGAAAGCCGGGACAGTCTATCGGCAGTACTTC. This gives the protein CASSLKAGTVYRQYF.

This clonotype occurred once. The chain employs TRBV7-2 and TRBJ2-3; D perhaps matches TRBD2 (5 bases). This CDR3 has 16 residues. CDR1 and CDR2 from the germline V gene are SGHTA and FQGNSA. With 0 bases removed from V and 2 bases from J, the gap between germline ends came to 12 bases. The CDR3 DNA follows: TGTGCCAGCAGCTTAGCGGTAGGCGGGTTCACAGATACGCAGTATTTT. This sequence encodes CASSLAVGGFTDTQYF.

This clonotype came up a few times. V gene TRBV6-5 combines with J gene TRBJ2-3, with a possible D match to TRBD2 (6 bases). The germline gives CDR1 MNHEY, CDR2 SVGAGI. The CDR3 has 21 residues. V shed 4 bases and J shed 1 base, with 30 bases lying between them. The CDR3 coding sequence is TGTGCCAGCAGTTCCCGCCGTCATAGCGGCTTTTGGGCTTGGGGCACAGATACGCAGTATTTT. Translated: CASSSRRHSGFWAWGTDTQYF.

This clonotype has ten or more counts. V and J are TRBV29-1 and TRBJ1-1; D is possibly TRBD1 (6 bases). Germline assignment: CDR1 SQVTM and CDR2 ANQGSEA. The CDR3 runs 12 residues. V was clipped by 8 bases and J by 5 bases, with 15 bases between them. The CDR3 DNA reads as TGCAGCTCAAACGTCCAGGGGACTGAAGCTTTCTTT. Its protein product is CSSNVQGTEAFF.

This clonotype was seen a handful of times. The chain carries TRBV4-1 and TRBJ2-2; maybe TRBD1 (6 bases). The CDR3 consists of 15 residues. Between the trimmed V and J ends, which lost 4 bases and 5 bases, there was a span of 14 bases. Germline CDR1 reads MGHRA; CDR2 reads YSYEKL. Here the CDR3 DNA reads TGCGCCAGCAGCCCTTCCGGGACAACGACCGGGGAGCTGTTTTTT. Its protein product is CASSPSGTTTGELFF.

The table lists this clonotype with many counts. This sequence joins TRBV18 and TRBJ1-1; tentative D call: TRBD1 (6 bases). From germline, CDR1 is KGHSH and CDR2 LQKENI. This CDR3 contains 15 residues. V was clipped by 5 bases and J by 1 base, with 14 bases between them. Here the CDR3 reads CASSTGAGRNTEAFF. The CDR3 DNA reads TGTGCCAGCTCAACGGGGGCAGGGAGGAACACTGAAGCTTTCTTT.

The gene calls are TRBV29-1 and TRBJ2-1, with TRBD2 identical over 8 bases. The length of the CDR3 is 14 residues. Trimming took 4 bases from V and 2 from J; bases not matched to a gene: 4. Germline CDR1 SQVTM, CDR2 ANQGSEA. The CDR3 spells CSVGAGLAYNEQFF. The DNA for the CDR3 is TGCAGCGTTGGTGCGGGACTAGCCTACAATGAGCAGTTCTTC.

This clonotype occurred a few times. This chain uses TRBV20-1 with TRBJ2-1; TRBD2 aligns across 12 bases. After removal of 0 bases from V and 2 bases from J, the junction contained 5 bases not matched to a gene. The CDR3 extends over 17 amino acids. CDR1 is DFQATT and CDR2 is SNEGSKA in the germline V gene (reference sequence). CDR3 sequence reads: CSARELGLAGTYNEQFF. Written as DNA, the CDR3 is TGCAGTGCTAGAGAATTAGGACTAGCGGGGACCTACAATGAGCAGTTCTTC.

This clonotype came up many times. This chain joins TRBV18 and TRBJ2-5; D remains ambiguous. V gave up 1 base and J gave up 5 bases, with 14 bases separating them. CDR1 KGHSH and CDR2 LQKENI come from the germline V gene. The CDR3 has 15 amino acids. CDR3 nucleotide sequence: TGTGCCAGCTCACCACGTCAGGATAAGGACGAGACCCAGTACTTC. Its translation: CASSPRQDKDETQYF.

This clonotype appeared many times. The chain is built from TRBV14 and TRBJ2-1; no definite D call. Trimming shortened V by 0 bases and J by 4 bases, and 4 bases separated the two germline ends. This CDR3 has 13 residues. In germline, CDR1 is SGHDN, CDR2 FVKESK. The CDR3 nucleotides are TGTGCCAGCAGCCAAGATTTGTACAATGAGCAGTTCTTC. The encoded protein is CASSQDLYNEQFF. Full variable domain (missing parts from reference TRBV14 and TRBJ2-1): EAGVTQFPSHSVIEKGQTVTLRCDPISGHDNLYWYRRVMGKEIKFLLHFVKESKQDESGMPNNRFLAERTGGTYSTLKVQPAELEDSGVYFCASSQDLYNEQFFGPGTRLTVL.

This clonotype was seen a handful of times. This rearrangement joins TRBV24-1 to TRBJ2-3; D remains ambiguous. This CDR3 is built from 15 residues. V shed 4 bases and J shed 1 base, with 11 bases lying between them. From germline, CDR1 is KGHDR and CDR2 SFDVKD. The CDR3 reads CATSDPGRGTDTQYF. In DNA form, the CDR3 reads TGTGCCACCAGTGACCCAGGACGGGGCACAGATACGCAGTATTTT.

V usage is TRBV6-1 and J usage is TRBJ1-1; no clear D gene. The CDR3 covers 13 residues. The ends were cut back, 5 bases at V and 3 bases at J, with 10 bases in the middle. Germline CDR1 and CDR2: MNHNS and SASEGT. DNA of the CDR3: TGTGCCAGCAGTCCACGAACTGACACTGAAGCTTTCTTT. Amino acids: CASSPRTDTEAFF.

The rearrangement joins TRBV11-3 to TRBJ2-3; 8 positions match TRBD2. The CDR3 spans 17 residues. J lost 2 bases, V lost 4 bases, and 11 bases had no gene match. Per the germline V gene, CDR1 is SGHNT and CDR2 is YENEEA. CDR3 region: CASSSSSGLEFTDTQYF. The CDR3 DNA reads TGTGCCAGCAGCTCATCCTCGGGACTAGAGTTCACAGATACGCAGTATTTT.

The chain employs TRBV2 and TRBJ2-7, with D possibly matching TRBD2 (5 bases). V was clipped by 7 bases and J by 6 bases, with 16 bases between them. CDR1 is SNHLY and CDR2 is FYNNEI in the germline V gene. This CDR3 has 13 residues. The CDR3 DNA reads TGTGCCAGCACTAGGTCAGGAGAGGGCGAGCAGTACTTC. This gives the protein CASTRSGEGEQYF. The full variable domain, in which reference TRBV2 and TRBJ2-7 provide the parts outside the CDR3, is EPEVTQTPSHQVTQMGQEVILRCVPISNHLYFYWYRQILGQKVEFLVSFYNNEISEKSEIFDDQFSVERPDGSNFTLKIRSTKLEDSAMYFCASTRSGEGEQYFGPGTRLTVT.

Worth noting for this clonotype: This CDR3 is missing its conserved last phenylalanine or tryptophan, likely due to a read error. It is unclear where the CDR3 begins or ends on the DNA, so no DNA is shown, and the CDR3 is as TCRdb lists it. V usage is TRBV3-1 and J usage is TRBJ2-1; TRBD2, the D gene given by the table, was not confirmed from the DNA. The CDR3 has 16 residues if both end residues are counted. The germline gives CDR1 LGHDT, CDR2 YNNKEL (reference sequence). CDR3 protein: CASSQVSGTSGRAVFI.